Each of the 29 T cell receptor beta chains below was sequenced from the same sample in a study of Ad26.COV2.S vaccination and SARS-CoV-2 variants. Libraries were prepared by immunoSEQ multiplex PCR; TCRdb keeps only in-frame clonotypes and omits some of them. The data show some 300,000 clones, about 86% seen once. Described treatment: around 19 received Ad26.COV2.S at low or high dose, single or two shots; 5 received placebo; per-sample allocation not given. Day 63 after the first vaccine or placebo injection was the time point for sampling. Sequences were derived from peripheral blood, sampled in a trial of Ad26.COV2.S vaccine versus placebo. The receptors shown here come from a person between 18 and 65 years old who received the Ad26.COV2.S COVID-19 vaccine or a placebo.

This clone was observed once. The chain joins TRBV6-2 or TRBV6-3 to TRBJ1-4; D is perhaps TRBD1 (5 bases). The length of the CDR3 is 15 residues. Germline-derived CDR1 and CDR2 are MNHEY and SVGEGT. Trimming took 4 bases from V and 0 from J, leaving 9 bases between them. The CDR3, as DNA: TGTGCCAGCAGTTCCCGGGACTCAACTAATGAAAAACTGTTTTTT. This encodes CASSSRDSTNEKLFF.

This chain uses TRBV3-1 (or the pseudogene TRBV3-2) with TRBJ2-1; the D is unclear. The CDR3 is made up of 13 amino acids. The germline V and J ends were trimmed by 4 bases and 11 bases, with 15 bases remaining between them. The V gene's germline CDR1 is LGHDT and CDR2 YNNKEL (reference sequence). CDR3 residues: CASSPNPGSKQFF. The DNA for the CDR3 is TGTGCCAGCAGCCCGAATCCGGGTTCTAAGCAGTTCTTC.

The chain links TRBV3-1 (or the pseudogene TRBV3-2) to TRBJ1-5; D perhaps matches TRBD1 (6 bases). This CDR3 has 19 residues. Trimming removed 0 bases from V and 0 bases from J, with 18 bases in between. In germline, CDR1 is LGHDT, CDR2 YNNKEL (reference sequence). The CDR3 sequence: CASSQEKDRGTYSNQPQHF. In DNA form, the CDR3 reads TGTGCCAGCAGCCAAGAAAAGGACAGAGGGACGTATAGCAATCAGCCCCAGCATTTT.

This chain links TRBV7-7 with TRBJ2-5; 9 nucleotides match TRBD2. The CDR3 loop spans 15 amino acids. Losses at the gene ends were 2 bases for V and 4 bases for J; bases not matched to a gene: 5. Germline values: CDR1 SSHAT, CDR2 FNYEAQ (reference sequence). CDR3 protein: CASSLQGGGGETQYF. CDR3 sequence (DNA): TGTGCCAGCAGCTTACAGGGCGGGGGGGGAGAGACCCAGTACTTC.

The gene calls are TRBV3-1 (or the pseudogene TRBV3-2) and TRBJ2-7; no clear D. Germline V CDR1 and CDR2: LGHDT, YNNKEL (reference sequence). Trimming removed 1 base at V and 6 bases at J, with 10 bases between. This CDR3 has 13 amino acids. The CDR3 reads CASSQVSRAEQYF. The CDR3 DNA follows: TGTGCCAGCAGCCAAGTGAGTAGAGCCGAGCAGTACTTC.

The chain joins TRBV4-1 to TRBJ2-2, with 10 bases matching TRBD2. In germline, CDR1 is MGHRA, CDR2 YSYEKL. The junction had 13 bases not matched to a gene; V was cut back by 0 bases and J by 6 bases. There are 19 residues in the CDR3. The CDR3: CASSQDIETSGYWAGELFF. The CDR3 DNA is TGCGCCAGCAGCCAAGATATAGAGACTAGCGGGTATTGGGCCGGGGAGCTGTTTTTT.

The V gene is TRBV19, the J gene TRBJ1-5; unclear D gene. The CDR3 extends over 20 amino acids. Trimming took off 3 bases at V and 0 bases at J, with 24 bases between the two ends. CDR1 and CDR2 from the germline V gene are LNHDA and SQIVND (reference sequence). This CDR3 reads CASSMTGIGGNTDSNQPQHF. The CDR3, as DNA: TGTGCCAGTAGTATGACGGGTATAGGAGGAAACACCGATAGCAATCAGCCCCAGCATTTT.

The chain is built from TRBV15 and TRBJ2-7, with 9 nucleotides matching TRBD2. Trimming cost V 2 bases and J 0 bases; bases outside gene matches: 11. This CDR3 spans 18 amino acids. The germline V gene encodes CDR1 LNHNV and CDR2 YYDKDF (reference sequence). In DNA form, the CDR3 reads TGTGCCACCAGCAGAACTGGTAGCGGGGGCCCCAGCTCCTACGAGCAGTACTTC. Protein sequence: CATSRTGSGGPSSYEQYF.

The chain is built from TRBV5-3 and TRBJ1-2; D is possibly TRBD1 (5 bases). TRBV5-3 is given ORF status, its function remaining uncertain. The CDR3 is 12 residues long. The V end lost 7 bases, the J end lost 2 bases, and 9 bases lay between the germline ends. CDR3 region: CARSRQNYGYTF. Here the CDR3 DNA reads TGTGCCAGATCTCGACAGAACTATGGCTACACCTTC.

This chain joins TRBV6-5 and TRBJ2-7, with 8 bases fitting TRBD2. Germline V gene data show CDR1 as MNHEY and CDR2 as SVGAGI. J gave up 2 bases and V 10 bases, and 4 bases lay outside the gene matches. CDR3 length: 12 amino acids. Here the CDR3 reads CAIRGGAYEQYF. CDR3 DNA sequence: TGTGCCATCCGGGGGGGCGCCTACGAGCAGTACTTC.

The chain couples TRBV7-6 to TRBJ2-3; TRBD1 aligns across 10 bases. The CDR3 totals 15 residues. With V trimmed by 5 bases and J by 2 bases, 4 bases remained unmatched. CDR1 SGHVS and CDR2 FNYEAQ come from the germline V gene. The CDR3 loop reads CASSPGQGITDTQYF. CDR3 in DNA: TGTGCCAGCAGCCCGGGACAGGGGATCACAGATACGCAGTATTTT.

CDR3 sequence (DNA): TGTGCCAGTGCCGGTACGGGGCTGGTAGGCTATGGCTACACCTTC. Protein product: CASAGTGLVGYGYTF. This rearrangement joins TRBV19 to TRBJ1-2, with D tentatively TRBD1 (5 bases). V was pared by 8 bases and J by 4 bases, with 20 bases between. Germline lookup yields CDR1 LNHDA and CDR2 SQIVND (reference sequence). This CDR3 has 15 amino acids. Full variable domain (rest looked up from reference TRBV19 and TRBJ1-2): DGGITQSPKYLFRKEGQNVTLSCEQNLNHDAMYWYRQDPGQGLRLIYYSQIVNDFQKGDIAEGYSVSREKKESFPLTVTSAQKNPTAFYLCASAGTGLVGYGYTFGSGTRLTVV.

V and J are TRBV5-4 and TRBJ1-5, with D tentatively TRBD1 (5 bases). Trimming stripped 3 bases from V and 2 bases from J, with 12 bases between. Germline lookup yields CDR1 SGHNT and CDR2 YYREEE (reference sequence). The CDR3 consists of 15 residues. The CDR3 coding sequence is TGTGCCAGCAGCTCTTGGGGCATGGGCAATCAGCCCCAGCATTTT. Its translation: CASSSWGMGNQPQHF. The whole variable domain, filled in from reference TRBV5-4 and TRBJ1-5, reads ETGVTQSPTHLIKTRGQQVTLRCSSQSGHNTVSWYQQALGQGPQFIFQYYREEENGRGNFPPRFSGLQFPNYSSELNVNALELDDSALYLCASSSWGMGNQPQHFGDGTRLSIL.

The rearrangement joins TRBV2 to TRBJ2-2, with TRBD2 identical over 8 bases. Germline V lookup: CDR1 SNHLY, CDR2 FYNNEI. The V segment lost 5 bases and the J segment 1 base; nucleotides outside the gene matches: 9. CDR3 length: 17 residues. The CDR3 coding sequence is TGTGCCAGCAGTTCCCTTAGCGGGGTGAGGAACACCGGGGAGCTGTTTTTT. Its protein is CASSSLSGVRNTGELFF. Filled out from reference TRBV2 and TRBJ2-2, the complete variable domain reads EPEVTQTPSHQVTQMGQEVILRCVPISNHLYFYWYRQILGQKVEFLVSFYNNEISEKSEIFDDQFSVERPDGSNFTLKIRSTKLEDSAMYFCASSSLSGVRNTGELFFGEGSRLTVL.

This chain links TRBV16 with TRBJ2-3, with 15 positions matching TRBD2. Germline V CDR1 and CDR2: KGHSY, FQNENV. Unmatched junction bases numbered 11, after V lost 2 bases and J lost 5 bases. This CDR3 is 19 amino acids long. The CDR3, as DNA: TGTGCCAGCAGCCAACTCCCGGGACTAGCGGGGGGCCAGGAAGATACGCAGTATTTT. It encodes CASSQLPGLAGGQEDTQYF.

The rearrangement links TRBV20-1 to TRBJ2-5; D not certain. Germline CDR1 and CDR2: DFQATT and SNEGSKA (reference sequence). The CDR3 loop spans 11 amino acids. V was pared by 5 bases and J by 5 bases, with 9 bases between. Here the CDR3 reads CSAQLGETQYF. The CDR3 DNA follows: TGCAGTGCTCAACTCGGGGAGACCCAGTACTTC.

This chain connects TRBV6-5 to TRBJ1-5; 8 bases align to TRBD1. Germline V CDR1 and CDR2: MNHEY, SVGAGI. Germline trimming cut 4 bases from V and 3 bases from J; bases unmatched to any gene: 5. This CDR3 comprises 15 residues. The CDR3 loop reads CASSSIQGVNQPQHF. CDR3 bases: TGTGCCAGCAGTTCTATACAGGGGGTCAATCAGCCCCAGCATTTT.

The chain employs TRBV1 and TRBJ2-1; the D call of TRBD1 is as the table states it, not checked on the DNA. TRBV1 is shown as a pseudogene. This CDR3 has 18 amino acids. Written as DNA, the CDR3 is TGCACCAGCAGCCAGACCCGGTTGACAGATTGTTTCTACAATGAGCAGTTCTTC. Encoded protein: CTSSQTRLTDCFYNEQFF.

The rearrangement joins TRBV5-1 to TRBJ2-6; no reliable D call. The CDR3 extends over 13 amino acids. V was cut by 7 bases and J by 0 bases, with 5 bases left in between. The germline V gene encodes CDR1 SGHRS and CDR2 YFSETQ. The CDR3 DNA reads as TGCGCCAGCGGGGTCTCTGGGGCCAACGTCCTGACTTTC. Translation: CASGVSGANVLTF.

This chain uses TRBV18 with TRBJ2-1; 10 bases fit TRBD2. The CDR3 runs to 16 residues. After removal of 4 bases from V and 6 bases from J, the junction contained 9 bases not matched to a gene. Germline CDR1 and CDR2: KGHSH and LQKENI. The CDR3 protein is CASSLNQRGGINEQFF. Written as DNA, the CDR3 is TGTGCCAGCTCACTCAACCAGCGGGGGGGGATCAATGAGCAGTTCTTC.

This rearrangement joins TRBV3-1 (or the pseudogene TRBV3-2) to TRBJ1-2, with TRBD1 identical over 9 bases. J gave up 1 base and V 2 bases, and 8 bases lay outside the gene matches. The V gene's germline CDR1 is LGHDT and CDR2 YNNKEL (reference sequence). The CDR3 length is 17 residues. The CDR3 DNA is TGTGCCAGCAGCCAAAGGCTCGGGACAGGGATTAACTATGGCTACACCTTC. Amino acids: CASSQRLGTGINYGYTF.

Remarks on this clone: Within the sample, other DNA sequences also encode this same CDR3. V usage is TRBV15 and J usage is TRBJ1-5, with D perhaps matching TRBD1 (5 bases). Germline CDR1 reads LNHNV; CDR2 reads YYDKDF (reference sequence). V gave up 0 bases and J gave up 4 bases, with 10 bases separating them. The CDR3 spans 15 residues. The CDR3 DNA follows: TGTGCCACCAGCAGAGATGGTAGGGGAAATCAGCCCCAGCATTTT. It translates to CATSRDGRGNQPQHF.

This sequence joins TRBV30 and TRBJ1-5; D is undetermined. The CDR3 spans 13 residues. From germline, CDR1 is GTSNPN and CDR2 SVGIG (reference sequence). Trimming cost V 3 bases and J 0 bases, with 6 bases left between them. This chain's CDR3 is CAWRLDSNQPQHF. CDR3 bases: TGTGCCTGGAGGTTAGATAGCAATCAGCCCCAGCATTTT.

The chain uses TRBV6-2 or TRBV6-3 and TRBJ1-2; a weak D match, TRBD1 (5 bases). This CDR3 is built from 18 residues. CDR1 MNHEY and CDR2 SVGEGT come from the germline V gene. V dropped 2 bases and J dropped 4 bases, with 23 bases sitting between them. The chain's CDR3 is CASSYPTTGLTGAYGYTF. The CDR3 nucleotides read TGTGCCAGCAGTTACCCTACCACGGGACTCACCGGCGCCTATGGCTACACCTTC.

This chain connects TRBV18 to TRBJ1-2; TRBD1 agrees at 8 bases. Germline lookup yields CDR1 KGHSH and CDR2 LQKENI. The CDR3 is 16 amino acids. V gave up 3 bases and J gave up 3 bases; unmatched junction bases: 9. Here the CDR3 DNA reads TGTGCCAGCTCACCTACCGACAGGGGAGGATACTATGGCTACACCTTC. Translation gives CASSPTDRGGYYGYTF.

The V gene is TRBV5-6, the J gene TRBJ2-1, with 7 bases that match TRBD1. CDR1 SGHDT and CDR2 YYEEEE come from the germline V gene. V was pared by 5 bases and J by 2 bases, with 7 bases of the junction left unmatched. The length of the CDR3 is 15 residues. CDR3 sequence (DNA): TGTGCCAGCAGTATGGACAGGTTAGCCTACAATGAGCAGTTCTTC. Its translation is CASSMDRLAYNEQFF.

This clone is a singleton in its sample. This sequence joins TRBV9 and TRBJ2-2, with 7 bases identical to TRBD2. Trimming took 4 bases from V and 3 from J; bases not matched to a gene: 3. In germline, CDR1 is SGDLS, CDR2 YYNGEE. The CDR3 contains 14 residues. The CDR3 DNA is TGTGCCAGCAGCACGGGACTACACACCGGGGAGCTGTTTTTT. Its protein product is CASSTGLHTGELFF.

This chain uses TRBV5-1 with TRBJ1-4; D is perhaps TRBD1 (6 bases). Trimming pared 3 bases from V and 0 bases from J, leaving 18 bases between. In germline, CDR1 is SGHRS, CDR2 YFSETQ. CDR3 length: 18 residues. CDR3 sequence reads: CASSWDTWGTSTNEKLFF. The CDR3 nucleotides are TGCGCCAGCAGCTGGGACACCTGGGGGACCTCAACTAATGAAAAACTGTTTTTT.

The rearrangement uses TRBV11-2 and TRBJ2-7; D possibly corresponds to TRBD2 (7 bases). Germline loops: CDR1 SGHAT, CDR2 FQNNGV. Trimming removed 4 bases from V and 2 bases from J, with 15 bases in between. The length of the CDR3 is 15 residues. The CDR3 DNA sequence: TGTGCCAGCAGCTCGCGTAGGGGGGGGGCCTACGAGCAGTACTTC. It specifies CASSSRRGGAYEQYF.